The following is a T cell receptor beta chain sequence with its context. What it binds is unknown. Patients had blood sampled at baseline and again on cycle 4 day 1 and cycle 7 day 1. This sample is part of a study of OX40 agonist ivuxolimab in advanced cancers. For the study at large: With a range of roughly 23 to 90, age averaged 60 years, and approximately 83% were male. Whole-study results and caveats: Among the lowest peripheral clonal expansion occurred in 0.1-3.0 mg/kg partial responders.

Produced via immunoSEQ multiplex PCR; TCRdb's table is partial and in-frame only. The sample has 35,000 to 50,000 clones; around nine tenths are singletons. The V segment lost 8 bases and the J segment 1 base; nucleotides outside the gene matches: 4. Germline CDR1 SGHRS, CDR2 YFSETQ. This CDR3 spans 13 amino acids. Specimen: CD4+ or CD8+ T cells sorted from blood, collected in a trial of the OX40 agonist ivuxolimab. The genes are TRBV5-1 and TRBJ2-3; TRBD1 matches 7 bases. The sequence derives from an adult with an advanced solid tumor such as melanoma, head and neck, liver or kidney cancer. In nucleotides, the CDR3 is TGCGCCAGTGGAACAGGGGGCACAGATACGCAGTATTTT. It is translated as CASGTGGTDTQYF.